Following are 11 T cell receptor beta chains from one sample sequenced in a study of blood T cell repertoires in COVID-19. Using immunoSEQ multiplex PCR, the repertoire was profiled, and TCRdb retains in-frame clones only, with some absent. The sample records fewer than 200,000 clones, approximately 84% being singletons. Sequencing was done on a sample of PBMCs or T cells enriched from blood (not recorded which). These receptors all come from a human donor with acute COVID-19. The donor label of this sample is uncertain.

This sequence joins TRBV20-1 and TRBJ1-1; D not certain. CDR1 is DFQATT and CDR2 is SNEGSKA in the germline V gene (reference sequence). The CDR3 is made up of 14 amino acids. V shed 3 bases and J shed 0 bases, with 11 bases lying between them. CDR3 amino acids: CSASAGGMNTEAFF. CDR3 nucleotides: TGCAGTGCTAGTGCAGGAGGGATGAACACTGAAGCTTTCTTT.

The gene calls are TRBV10-3 and TRBJ2-2; TRBD1 agrees at 7 bases. CDR3 length: 13 residues. Germline V CDR1 and CDR2: ENHRY, SYGVKD. V was pared by 3 bases and J by 9 bases, with 4 bases of the junction left unmatched. CDR3 loop: CAISEGTARELFF. Written as DNA, the CDR3 is TGTGCCATCAGTGAAGGGACAGCCAGGGAGCTGTTTTTT.

The J gene is TRBJ2-2, the V gene TRBV2, with a possible D match to TRBD2 (6 bases). The CDR3 sequence is 14 residues long. V was shortened by 4 bases and J by 4 bases, with 10 bases between the two germline ends. The V gene's germline CDR1 is SNHLY and CDR2 FYNNEI. CDR3 loop: CASSGGDRTGELFF. In nucleotides, the CDR3 is TGTGCCAGCAGTGGCGGGGATCGCACCGGGGAGCTGTTTTTT.

The J gene is TRBJ2-2, the V gene TRBV9; D perhaps matches TRBD2 (5 bases). Germline CDR1 is SGDLS and CDR2 is YYNGEE. CDR3 size: 16 residues. V was clipped by 0 bases and J by 2 bases, with 11 bases between them. The CDR3 region has the DNA TGTGCCAGCAGCGTAGCTAGCACGTTCAACACCGGGGAGCTGTTTTTT. Protein: CASSVASTFNTGELFF.

The chain joins TRBV27 to TRBJ1-1, with D possibly TRBD1 on 6 matching bases. The CDR3 consists of 15 residues. V was cut by 2 bases and J by 4 bases, with 14 bases left in between. From germline, CDR1 is MNHEY and CDR2 SMNVEV (reference sequence). Here the CDR3 DNA reads TGTGCCAGCAGTTTAAGCACAGGGTGGTTCACTGAAGCTTTCTTT. Its protein product is CASSLSTGWFTEAFF.

CDR3 sequence (DNA): TGTGCCAGCAGTTTAGCAGGGCCGCAGGCGACTGAAGCTTTCTTT. This codes for CASSLAGPQATEAFF. The V call is TRBV27, the J call TRBJ1-1, with TRBD1 as a possible D gene (5 bases). Germline V gene lookup returns CDR1 MNHEY and CDR2 SMNVEV (reference sequence). CDR3 length: 15 amino acids. The germline V and J ends were trimmed by 2 bases and 5 bases, with 15 bases remaining between them.

V gene TRBV5-1 combines with J gene TRBJ2-7; a possible D gene is TRBD2 (5 bases). The germline V and J ends were trimmed by 4 bases and 0 bases, with 14 bases remaining between them. The CDR3 sequence is 15 residues long. CDR1 and CDR2 from the germline V gene are SGHRS and YFSETQ. This CDR3 is CASSPRAPNSYEQYF. As DNA, the CDR3 is TGCGCCAGCAGCCCGCGGGCACCTAACTCCTACGAGCAGTACTTC.

This chain connects TRBV5-1 to TRBJ1-2; D is uncertain. The CDR3 is 12 residues long. Germline assignment: CDR1 SGHRS and CDR2 YFSETQ. Trimming shortened V by 0 bases and J by 8 bases, and 8 bases separated the two germline ends. The CDR3 loop is CASSLGGTGYTF. The CDR3, as DNA: TGCGCCAGCAGCTTGGGAGGAACGGGCTACACCTTC.

V and J are TRBV30 and TRBJ1-2, with D uncertain. This CDR3 comprises 11 residues. CDR1 is GTSNPN, CDR2 SVGIG, per germline (reference sequence). With 3 bases removed from V and 8 bases from J, the gap between germline ends came to 10 bases. Here the CDR3 DNA reads TGTGCCTGGAGAGTGACATTCGGCTACACCTTC. It encodes CAWRVTFGYTF. The full variable domain, rest sourced from reference TRBV30 and TRBJ1-2, is SQTIHQWPATLVQPVGSPLSLECTVEGTSNPNLYWYRQAAGRGLQLLFYSVGIGQISSEVPQNLSASRPQDRQFILSSKKLLLSDSGFYLCAWRVTFGYTFGSGTRLTVV.

V gene TRBV7-3 combines with J gene TRBJ2-2, with D perhaps TRBD2 (6 bases). Germline CDR1 reads SGHTA; CDR2 reads FQGTGA. This CDR3 is built from 15 residues. The V end lost 4 bases, the J end lost 0 bases, and 9 bases lay between the germline ends. CDR3 amino acids: CASSSLAANTGELFF. DNA of the CDR3: TGTGCCAGCAGCTCCTTAGCGGCGAACACCGGGGAGCTGTTTTTT.

This chain connects TRBV4-3 to TRBJ1-2; the D gene is possibly TRBD1 (5 bases). Germline V lookup: CDR1 LGHNA, CDR2 YSLEER. V lost 0 bases, J lost 5 bases, and 10 bases lay in between. CDR3 length: 14 amino acids. Written as DNA, the CDR3 is TGCGCCAGCAGCCAAGATCGGGGGGATTATGGCTACACCTTC. Its protein is CASSQDRGDYGYTF.